Following are 21 T cell receptor beta chains from one sample sequenced in a study of T cells in Graves' hyperthyroidism and ophthalmopathy. TCR beta CDR3 regions were amplified from RNA transcripts. A set of HTBI primers served as the primers for a first-round RT-PCR of the TCR CDR3. TCRdb independently ran MiXCR on the multiplex PCR reads; one entry per CDR3 protein. The data show around 600,000 distinct CDR3 sequences, about 45% seen once. Sequencing was performed on peripheral blood or thyroid tissue (not recorded which). These receptors all stem from an adult man with Graves' disease, either hyperthyroidism or ophthalmopathy (not recorded which).

This clonotype was picked up a small number of times. This sequence joins TRBV29-1 and TRBJ1-1; a possible D gene is TRBD1 (5 bases). The CDR3 is made up of 15 amino acids. CDR1 and CDR2 from the germline V gene are SQVTM and ANQGSEA. V was pared by 3 bases and J by 1 base, with 15 bases between. CDR3 bases: TGCAGCGTTGACGGATTGGGGCAGGGGAACACTGAAGCTTTCTTT. Its translation is CSVDGLGQGNTEAFF.

There are many counts of this clonotype. The CDR3 is CASSFGQASNQPQHF. The CDR3 DNA follows: TGTGCCAGCAGCTTCGGACAGGCGAGCAATCAGCCCCAGCATTTT. This sequence joins TRBV7-8 and TRBJ1-5; 7 bases line up with TRBD1. V lost 3 bases to trimming and J lost 1 base; unmatched junction nucleotides: 3. CDR1 and CDR2 from the germline V gene are SGHVS and FQNEAQ. This CDR3 comprises 15 residues.

V and J are TRBV9 and TRBJ1-1; D remains ambiguous. The germline CDR1 and CDR2 sequences are SGDLS and YYNGEE. The CDR3 is 13 residues long. V was shortened by 7 bases and J by 3 bases, with 13 bases between the two germline ends. CDR3 protein: CASRGLYYTEAFF. In DNA form, the CDR3 reads TGTGCCAGCCGAGGACTCTACTACACTGAAGCTTTCTTT.

In this sample, this clonotype turned up a few times. The chain combines TRBV20-1 with TRBJ1-5, with D perhaps TRBD1 (6 bases). The CDR3 extends over 11 amino acids. V was trimmed by 2 bases and J by 7 bases, leaving 6 bases between them. Germline CDR1 reads DFQATT; CDR2 reads SNEGSKA (reference sequence). The CDR3 reads CSARQGQPQHF. In DNA form, the CDR3 reads TGCAGTGCTAGACAGGGGCAGCCCCAGCATTTT.

The V gene is TRBV29-1, the J gene TRBJ1-2; D gene ambiguous. The V gene's germline CDR1 is SQVTM and CDR2 ANQGSEA. The ends were cut back, 4 bases at V and 1 base at J, with 16 bases in the middle. This CDR3 region has 15 residues. CDR3 loop: CSVGVGQELNYGYTF. CDR3 coding DNA: TGCAGCGTTGGGGTCGGGCAGGAGCTTAACTATGGCTACACCTTC. The full variable domain, its missing parts supplied by reference TRBV29-1 and TRBJ1-2, is SAVISQKPSRDICQRGTSLTIQCQVDSQVTMMFWYRQQPGQSLTLIATANQGSEATYESGFVIDKFPISRPNLTFSTLTVSNMSPEDSSIYLCSVGVGQELNYGYTFGSGTRLTVV.

The CDR3 nucleotides are TGTGCCACCCGGCAGGGGCGGCCCCACCTCCACTTT. Its protein is CATRQGRPHLHF. This chain joins TRBV19 and TRBJ1-6, with D possibly matching TRBD1 (6 bases). The CDR3 extends over 12 amino acids. The V gene's germline CDR1 is LNHDA and CDR2 SQIVND (reference sequence). V lost 10 bases and J lost 15, with 19 bases in between.

Points on this clonotype: This may arise from a read error, as a much more abundant clone is one base away. The chain is built from TRBV29-1 and TRBJ2-7; D call uncertain. The CDR3 loop spans 13 amino acids. Trimming pared 3 bases from V and 5 bases from J, leaving 14 bases between. Germline V CDR1 and CDR2: SQVTM, ANQGSEA. In DNA, the CDR3 is TGCAGCGTTGAGAGAGCGCTTTCCGACGAGCAGTACTTC. It is translated as CSVERALSDEQYF.

J is TRBJ1-3 and V is TRBV15; 9 bases are a match to TRBD1. CDR3 length: 15 residues. Per germline, CDR1 LNHNV and CDR2 YYDKDF (reference sequence). Trimming at V came to 8 bases and at J to 0 bases, leaving 5 bases not matched to a gene. The CDR3 region has the DNA TGTGCCACCGCGGACAGGGGAAACTCTGGAAACACCATATATTTT. It specifies CATADRGNSGNTIYF.

The V gene is TRBV19, the J gene TRBJ1-3; TRBD1 matches at 8 bases. V lost 5 bases to trimming and J lost 0 bases; unmatched junction nucleotides: 9. This CDR3 spans 17 amino acids. Germline V lookup: CDR1 LNHDA, CDR2 SQIVND (reference sequence). The CDR3 protein is CASSPWTGNHSGNTIYF. The DNA of the CDR3 is TGTGCCAGTAGTCCCTGGACAGGGAACCACTCTGGAAACACCATATATTTT. The full variable domain, completed using reference TRBV19 and TRBJ1-3, is DGGITQSPKYLFRKEGQNVTLSCEQNLNHDAMYWYRQDPGQGLRLIYYSQIVNDFQKGDIAEGYSVSREKKESFPLTVTSAQKNPTAFYLCASSPWTGNHSGNTIYFGEGSWLTVV.

This clonotype was counted ten times or more. This sequence joins TRBV5-8 and TRBJ1-2, with TRBD1 identical over 10 bases. Unmatched junction bases numbered 4, after V lost 4 bases and J lost 4 bases. The CDR3 spans 14 residues. From germline, CDR1 is SGHTS and CDR2 YDEGEE. The CDR3 nucleotides are TGTGCCAGCAGCCCGAGGGACAGGGGCTATGGCTACACCTTC. This sequence encodes CASSPRDRGYGYTF.

The V and J genes are TRBV7-4 and TRBJ1-6; D is ambiguous. The V end lost 3 bases, the J end lost 0 bases, and 12 bases lay between the germline ends. Per germline, CDR1 SGHVT and CDR2 SQSDAQ. CDR3 size: 17 residues. The CDR3 loop reads CASSFEGMSSYNSPLHF. The CDR3 DNA reads as TGTGCCAGCAGCTTTGAGGGAATGAGCTCCTATAATTCACCCCTCCACTTT.

The CDR3 loop is CAISEDQGRREKLFF. DNA of the CDR3: TGTGCCATCAGTGAGGATCAGGGTCGACGGGAAAAACTGTTTTTT. The rearrangement uses TRBV10-3 and TRBJ1-4; a possible D gene is TRBD1 (5 bases). The CDR3 sequence is 15 residues long. V gave up 2 bases and J gave up 8 bases, with 15 bases separating them. Germline V gene lookup returns CDR1 ENHRY and CDR2 SYGVKD.

The chain couples TRBV25-1 to TRBJ1-2; D remains ambiguous. V lost 7 bases, J lost 1 base, and 10 bases lay in between. The CDR3 is made up of 13 amino acids. CDR1 is MGHDK and CDR2 is SYGVNS in the germline V gene. The DNA of the CDR3 is TGTGCCAGCAAGGACGGGATTAACTATGGCTACACCTTC. As protein: CASKDGINYGYTF.

The chain is built from TRBV29-1 and TRBJ1-2; tentative D call: TRBD1 (5 bases). The CDR3 totals 14 residues. With 8 bases removed from V and 2 bases from J, the gap between germline ends came to 18 bases. Looked up from germline, CDR1 is SQVTM and CDR2 is ANQGSEA. The CDR3 loop is CSLDRQTVNYGYTF. The CDR3 DNA reads TGCAGCTTGGACCGTCAGACAGTGAACTATGGCTACACCTTC. The complete variable domain, with remaining parts taken from reference TRBV29-1 and TRBJ1-2, reads SAVISQKPSRDICQRGTSLTIQCQVDSQVTMMFWYRQQPGQSLTLIATANQGSEATYESGFVIDKFPISRPNLTFSTLTVSNMSPEDSSIYLCSLDRQTVNYGYTFGSGTRLTVV.

J is TRBJ2-5 and V is TRBV19, with 7 bases lining up with TRBD2. In germline, CDR1 is LNHDA, CDR2 SQIVND (reference sequence). This CDR3 has 15 amino acids. The ends lost 3 bases at V and 5 bases at J; junction bases unmatched: 9. This CDR3 is CASSITGGSSETQYF. The CDR3 DNA reads as TGTGCCAGTAGTATTACGGGCGGGAGTAGTGAGACCCAGTACTTC.

V and J are TRBV2 and TRBJ2-5; 10 bases are a match to TRBD1. Germline V gene sequence: CDR1 SNHLY, CDR2 FYNNEI. Trimming cost V 6 bases and J 10 bases; bases outside gene matches: 5. The CDR3 sequence is 12 residues long. CDR3 sequence reads: CASRRDRGGQYF. CDR3 in DNA: TGTGCCAGCAGGCGGGACAGGGGAGGCCAGTACTTC.

This clonotype occurred once. This chain's CDR3 is CAISVAVNTEAFF. CDR3 DNA: TGTGCCATCAGTGTGGCGGTGAACACTGAAGCTTTCTTT. This chain joins TRBV10-3 and TRBJ1-1; D uncertain. Germline lookup yields CDR1 ENHRY and CDR2 SYGVKD. There are 13 residues in the CDR3. Trimming took 4 bases from V and 0 from J, leaving 6 bases between them.

The chain carries TRBV20-1 and TRBJ1-4; D unresolved. Per the germline V gene, CDR1 is DFQATT and CDR2 is SNEGSKA (reference sequence). V lost 6 bases to trimming and J lost 5 bases, with 10 bases between them. The CDR3 is 12 amino acids. The CDR3 spells CSATGPNEKLFF. DNA for the CDR3: TGCAGTGCGACCGGCCCAAATGAAAAACTGTTTTTT.

The rearrangement joins TRBV29-1 to TRBJ1-2; 9 bases align to TRBD1. CDR1 is SQVTM and CDR2 is ANQGSEA in the germline V gene. The CDR3 spans 16 residues. The V gene end was trimmed by 2 bases and the J gene end by 3 bases; junction bases not matched to a gene: 10. DNA for the CDR3: TGCAGCGTTGAAAGGCACAGGGGGCATTCGGACTATGGCTACACCTTC. Translated, it gives CSVERHRGHSDYGYTF.

The chain couples TRBV6-6 to TRBJ1-1; TRBD1 matches 11 bases. This CDR3 comprises 16 residues. CDR1 is MNHNY and CDR2 is SVGAGI in the germline V gene (reference sequence). J gave up 3 bases and V 10 bases, and 13 bases lay outside the gene matches. CDR3 sequence reads: CAITTGTGGFDTEAFF. The CDR3 coding sequence is TGTGCCATCACAACGGGGACAGGGGGGTTTGACACTGAAGCTTTCTTT.

In this sample, this clonotype turned up a few times. The chain recombines TRBV9 with TRBJ1-1; tentatively, D is TRBD1 (5 bases). V dropped 5 bases and J dropped 4 bases, with 15 bases sitting between them. The germline CDR1 and CDR2 sequences are SGDLS and YYNGEE. The CDR3 has 14 residues. The CDR3 here is CASSERQGPTEAFF. In DNA, the CDR3 is TGTGCCAGCAGTGAACGGCAGGGACCCACTGAAGCTTTCTTT.